These 12 T cell receptor beta chains share one sample of origin, sequenced in a study of OX40 agonist ivuxolimab in advanced cancers. Using immunoSEQ multiplex PCR, the repertoire was profiled, and TCRdb retains in-frame clones only, with some absent. The table records tens of thousands of clones, less than 90% of them present only once. The sample was CD4+ or CD8+ T cells sorted from blood, taken in a trial of the OX40 agonist ivuxolimab. The receptors were gathered from an adult with an advanced solid tumor such as melanoma, head and neck, liver or kidney cancer.

This clone was seen a few times. V gene TRBV7-9 combines with J gene TRBJ1-5, with a weak D call TRBD1 (5 bases). This CDR3 has 13 amino acids. Trimming cost V 5 bases and J 6 bases, with 11 bases left between them. The V gene's germline CDR1 is SEHNR and CDR2 FQNEAQ (reference sequence). The CDR3 coding sequence is TGTGCCAGCAGCCCCTCCCAGGGTCAGCCCCAGCATTTT. Translated, it gives CASSPSQGQPQHF.

This clone appeared a single time. V gene TRBV2 combines with J gene TRBJ2-1; D possibly corresponds to TRBD2 (6 bases). V lost 8 bases and J lost 4, with 12 bases in between. The V gene's germline CDR1 is SNHLY and CDR2 FYNNEI. This CDR3 contains 13 residues. Written as DNA, the CDR3 is TGTGCCAGCGAAACGGGGAGGTACAATGAGCAGTTCTTC. Amino acid sequence: CASETGRYNEQFF. Based on the CDR3 plus reference TRBV2 and TRBJ2-1, the full variable domain is EPEVTQTPSHQVTQMGQEVILRCVPISNHLYFYWYRQILGQKVEFLVSFYNNEISEKSEIFDDQFSVERPDGSNFTLKIRSTKLEDSAMYFCASETGRYNEQFFGPGTRLTVL.

The V gene is TRBV5-1, the J gene TRBJ2-3, with D possibly matching TRBD1 (5 bases). In germline, CDR1 is SGHRS, CDR2 YFSETQ. The V and J ends lost 0 bases and 2 bases respectively, with 7 bases between them. The CDR3 contains 14 residues. The CDR3 region has the DNA TGCGCCAGCAGCTTGGAGACAGCCACAGATACGCAGTATTTT. This translates into CASSLETATDTQYF.

The genes are TRBV7-9 and TRBJ2-3; D gene ambiguous. CDR1 and CDR2 from the germline V gene are SEHNR and FQNEAQ (reference sequence). The CDR3 extends over 14 amino acids. Trimming shortened V by 0 bases and J by 0 bases, and 4 bases separated the two germline ends. CDR3 sequence reads: CASSLAGSTDTQYF. CDR3 DNA: TGTGCCAGCAGCTTAGCGGGGAGCACAGATACGCAGTATTTT.

The chain has TRBV7-2 and TRBJ2-3; TRBD1 might be the D (5 bases). V gave up 1 base and J gave up 1 base, with 6 bases separating them. The CDR3 runs 14 residues. In germline, CDR1 is SGHTA, CDR2 FQGNSA. The CDR3 region has the DNA TGTGCCAGCAGCTTAGTCAGGGGCACAGATACGCAGTATTTT. It translates to CASSLVRGTDTQYF.

CDR3 amino acids: CASSAGRYEQYF. Here the CDR3 DNA reads TGTGCCAGTAGCGCAGGGCGGTACGAGCAGTACTTC. The chain carries TRBV19 and TRBJ2-7, with D perhaps matching TRBD1 (5 bases). The CDR3 length is 12 residues. Trimming stripped 6 bases from V and 4 bases from J, with 10 bases between. Germline V gene lookup returns CDR1 LNHDA and CDR2 SQIVND (reference sequence).

This chain joins TRBV7-3 and TRBJ2-6; D gene uncertain. Germline V gene lookup returns CDR1 SGHTA and CDR2 FQGTGA. Trimming took 3 bases from V and 4 from J, leaving 7 bases between them. This CDR3 has 14 residues. This CDR3 is CASSFSSGANVLTF. The CDR3 nucleotides read TGTGCCAGCAGCTTTTCCTCAGGGGCCAACGTCCTGACTTTC.

The V gene is TRBV28, the J gene TRBJ2-4; D is unresolved. The V and J ends lost 6 bases and 7 bases respectively, with 10 bases between them. Germline-derived CDR1 and CDR2 are MDHEN and SYDVKM. CDR3 length equals 12 residues. CDR3 sequence: CASRGERNIQYF. CDR3 nucleotide sequence: TGTGCCAGCAGGGGTGAGAGGAACATTCAGTACTTC.

This clone was seen a handful of times. This sample also contains other DNA sequences that code for the same CDR3. The genes are TRBV5-1 and TRBJ2-6; D not certain. There are 15 residues in the CDR3. Per germline, CDR1 SGHRS and CDR2 YFSETQ. With 0 bases removed from V and 0 bases from J, the gap between germline ends came to 4 bases. The CDR3 nucleotides are TGCGCCAGCAGCTTGGACGGCTCTGGGGCCAACGTCCTGACTTTC. This codes for CASSLDGSGANVLTF.

The chain couples TRBV7-8 to TRBJ2-2; TRBD1 might be the D (5 bases). The CDR3 consists of 14 residues. Germline CDR1 SGHVS, CDR2 FQNEAQ. Trimming shortened V by 2 bases and J by 3 bases, and 7 bases separated the two germline ends. CDR3: CASSLTGYTGELFF. The CDR3 DNA follows: TGTGCCAGCAGCTTAACAGGATACACCGGGGAGCTGTTTTTT.

The chain carries TRBV6-5 and TRBJ1-1; D is uncertain. CDR3 size: 14 residues. V lost 6 bases to trimming and J lost 3 bases, with 14 bases between them. Germline CDR1 reads MNHEY; CDR2 reads SVGAGI. CDR3 sequence: CASRPRGGYTEAFF. For the CDR3, the DNA is TGTGCCAGCAGACCACGGGGTGGATACACTGAAGCTTTCTTT.

This chain uses TRBV6-5 with TRBJ2-2; D perhaps matches TRBD1 (5 bases). This CDR3 spans 15 amino acids. The germline V gene has CDR1 MNHEY and CDR2 SVGAGI. V was pared by 2 bases and J by 2 bases, with 9 bases between. As DNA, the CDR3 is TGTGCCAGCAGTTACACCTGGGGCAACACCGGGGAGCTGTTTTTT. The encoded protein is CASSYTWGNTGELFF.